What follows describes a single T cell receptor (beta chain). The data were obtained in a study of blood T cell repertoires in COVID-19. Study at large: Italy, Spain and the United States were the sources of the convalescent and acute COVID-19 samples.

In the authors' workflow: The authors estimated nucleated cell counts from reference gene primer amplification. The method was immunoSEQ multiplex PCR; TCRdb's version includes in-frame clones alone and lacks a portion of them. V, J and clone size derive from that table, while D and trimming were established from the DNA sequence. The sample has about 300,000 clones, approximately 91% seen once; the top ten hold approximately 5%. Participants spanned ages roughly 18 to 95 years and resided in over 20 US areas. Membership in each cohort depended on participant-reported clinical history. The source is a man aged 60 to 69 who had recovered from COVID-19. The source material was PBMCs or T cells enriched from blood (not recorded which).

The CDR3, as DNA: TGTGCCAGCAGTTACGGGATCGGTAACTTACAAGAGACCCAGTACTTC. It yields the protein CASSYGIGNLQETQYF. The chain joins TRBV7-9 to TRBJ2-5, with a tentative D call TRBD2 (5 bases). This CDR3 is built from 16 residues. Trimming pared 6 bases from V and 2 bases from J, leaving 19 bases between. CDR1 and CDR2 from the germline V gene are SEHNR and FQNEAQ (reference sequence).